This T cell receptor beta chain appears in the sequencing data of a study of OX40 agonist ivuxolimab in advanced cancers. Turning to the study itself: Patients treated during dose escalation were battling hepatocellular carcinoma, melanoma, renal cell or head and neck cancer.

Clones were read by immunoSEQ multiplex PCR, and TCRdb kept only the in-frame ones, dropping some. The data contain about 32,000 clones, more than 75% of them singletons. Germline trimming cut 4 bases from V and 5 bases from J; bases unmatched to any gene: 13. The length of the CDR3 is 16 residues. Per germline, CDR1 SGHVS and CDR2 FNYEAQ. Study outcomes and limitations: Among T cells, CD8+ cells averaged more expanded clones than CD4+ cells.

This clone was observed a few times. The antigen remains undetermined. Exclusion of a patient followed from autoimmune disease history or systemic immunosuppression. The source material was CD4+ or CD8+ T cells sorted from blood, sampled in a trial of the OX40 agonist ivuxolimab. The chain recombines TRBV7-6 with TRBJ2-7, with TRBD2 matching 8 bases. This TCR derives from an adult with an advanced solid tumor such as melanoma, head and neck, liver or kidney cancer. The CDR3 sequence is CASSSRGGQLIHEQYF. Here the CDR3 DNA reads TGTGCCAGCAGCTCCCGGGGGGGGCAGTTAATCCACGAGCAGTACTTC.